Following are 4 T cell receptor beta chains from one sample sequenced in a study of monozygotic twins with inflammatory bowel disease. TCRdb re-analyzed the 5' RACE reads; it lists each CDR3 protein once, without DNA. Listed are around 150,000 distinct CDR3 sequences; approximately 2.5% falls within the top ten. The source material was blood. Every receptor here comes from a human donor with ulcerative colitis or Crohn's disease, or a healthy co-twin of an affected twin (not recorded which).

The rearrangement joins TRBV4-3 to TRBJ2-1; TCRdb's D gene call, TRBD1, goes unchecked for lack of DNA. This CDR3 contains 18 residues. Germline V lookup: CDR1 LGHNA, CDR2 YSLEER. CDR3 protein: CASSLPLEPRDPYNEQFF.

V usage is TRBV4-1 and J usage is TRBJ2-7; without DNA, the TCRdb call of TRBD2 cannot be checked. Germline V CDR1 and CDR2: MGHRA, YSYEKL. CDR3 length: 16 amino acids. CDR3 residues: CASSPGGTSGSREQYF.

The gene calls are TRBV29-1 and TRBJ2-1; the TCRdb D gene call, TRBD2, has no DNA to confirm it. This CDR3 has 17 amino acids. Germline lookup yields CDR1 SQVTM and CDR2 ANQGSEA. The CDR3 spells CSVDFTSGGPPSNEQFF.

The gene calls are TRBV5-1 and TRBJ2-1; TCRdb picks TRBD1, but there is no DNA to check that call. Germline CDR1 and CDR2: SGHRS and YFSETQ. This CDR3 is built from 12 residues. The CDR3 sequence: CASRGGDNEQFF. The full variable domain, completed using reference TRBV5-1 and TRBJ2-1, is KAGVTQTPRYLIKTRGQQVTLSCSPISGHRSVSWYQQTPGQGLQFLFEYFSETQRNKGNFPGRFSGRQFSNSRSEMNVSTLELGDSALYLCASRGGDNEQFFGPGTRLTVL.